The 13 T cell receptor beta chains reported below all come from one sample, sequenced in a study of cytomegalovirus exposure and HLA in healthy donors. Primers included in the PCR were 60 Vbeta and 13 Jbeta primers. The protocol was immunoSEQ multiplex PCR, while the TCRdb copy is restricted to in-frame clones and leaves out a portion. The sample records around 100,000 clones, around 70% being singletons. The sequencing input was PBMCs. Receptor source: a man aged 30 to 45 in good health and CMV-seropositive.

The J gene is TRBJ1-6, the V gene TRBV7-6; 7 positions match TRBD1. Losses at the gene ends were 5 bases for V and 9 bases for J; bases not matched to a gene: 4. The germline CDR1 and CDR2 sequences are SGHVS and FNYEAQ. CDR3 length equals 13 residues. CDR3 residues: CASSRDSSSPLHF. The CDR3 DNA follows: TGTGCCAGCAGCCGGGACAGCAGTTCACCCCTCCACTTT.

The CDR3 loop reads CASSTYTGELFF. Here the CDR3 DNA reads TGTGCCAGCAGTACATACACCGGGGAGCTGTTTTTT. The V and J genes are TRBV27 and TRBJ2-2; D ambiguous. The CDR3 is 12 residues long. The germline CDR1 and CDR2 sequences are MNHEY and SMNVEV (reference sequence). V was cut by 5 bases and J by 3 bases, with 4 bases left in between.

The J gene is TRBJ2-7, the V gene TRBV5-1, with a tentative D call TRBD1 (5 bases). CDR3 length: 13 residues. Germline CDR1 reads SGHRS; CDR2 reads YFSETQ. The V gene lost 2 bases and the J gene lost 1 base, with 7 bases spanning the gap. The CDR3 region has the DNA TGCGCCAGCAGCTTCGACAGTTCCTACGAGCAGTACTTC. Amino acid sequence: CASSFDSSYEQYF.

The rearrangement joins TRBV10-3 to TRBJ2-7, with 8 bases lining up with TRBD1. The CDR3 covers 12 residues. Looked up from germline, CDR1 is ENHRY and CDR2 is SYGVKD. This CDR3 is CVFGQGGFEQYF. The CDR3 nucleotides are TGTGTCTTCGGACAGGGTGGCTTCGAGCAGTACTTC.

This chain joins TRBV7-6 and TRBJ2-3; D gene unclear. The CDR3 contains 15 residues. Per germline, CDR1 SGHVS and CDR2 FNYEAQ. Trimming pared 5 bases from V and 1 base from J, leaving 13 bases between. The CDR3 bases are TGTGCCAGCAGCCCCAGCCCAGGTGGCACAGATACGCAGTATTTT. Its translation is CASSPSPGGTDTQYF.

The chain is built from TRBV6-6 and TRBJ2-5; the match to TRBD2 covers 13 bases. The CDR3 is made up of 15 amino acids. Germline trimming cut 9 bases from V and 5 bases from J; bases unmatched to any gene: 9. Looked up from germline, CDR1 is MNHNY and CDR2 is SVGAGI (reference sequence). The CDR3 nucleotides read TGTGCCAGTAGGACTAGCGGGAGTGGTGGCGAGACCCAGTACTTC. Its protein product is CASRTSGSGGETQYF.

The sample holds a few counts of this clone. The CDR3 region is CASSLPGALTGELFF. CDR3 bases: TGTGCCAGCAGCCTCCCTGGGGCTCTAACCGGGGAGCTGTTTTTT. The chain couples TRBV7-8 to TRBJ2-2, with D tentatively TRBD1 (5 bases). With 5 bases removed from V and 5 bases from J, the gap between germline ends came to 15 bases. Germline CDR1 SGHVS, CDR2 FQNEAQ. The CDR3 spans 15 residues.

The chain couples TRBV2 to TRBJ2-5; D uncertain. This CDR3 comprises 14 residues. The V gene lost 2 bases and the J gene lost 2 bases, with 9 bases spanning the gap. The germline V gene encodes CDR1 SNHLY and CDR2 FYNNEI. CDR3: CASSETEQQETQYF. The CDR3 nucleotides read TGTGCCAGCAGTGAAACTGAACAGCAAGAGACCCAGTACTTC.

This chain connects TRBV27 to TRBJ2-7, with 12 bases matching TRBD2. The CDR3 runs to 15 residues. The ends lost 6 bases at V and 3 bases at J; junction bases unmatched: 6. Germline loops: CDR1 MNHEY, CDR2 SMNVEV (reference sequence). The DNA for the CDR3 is TGTGCCAGCAGCATGGGACTAGCGGGTTTCTACGAGCAGTACGTC. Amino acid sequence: CASSMGLAGFYEQYV.

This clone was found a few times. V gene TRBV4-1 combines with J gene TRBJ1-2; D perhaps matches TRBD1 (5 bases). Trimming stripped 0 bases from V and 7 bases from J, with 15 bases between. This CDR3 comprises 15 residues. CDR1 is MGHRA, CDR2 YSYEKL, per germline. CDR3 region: CASSQEDRRGAGYTF. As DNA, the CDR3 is TGCGCCAGCAGCCAAGAAGATCGGCGGGGCGCTGGCTACACCTTC.

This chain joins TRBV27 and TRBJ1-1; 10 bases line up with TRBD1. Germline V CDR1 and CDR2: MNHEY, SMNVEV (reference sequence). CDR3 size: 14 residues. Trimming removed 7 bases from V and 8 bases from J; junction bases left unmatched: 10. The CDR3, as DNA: TGTGCCAGCACCAAAGACAGGGGGCTTTCAGAAGCTTTCTTT. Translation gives CASTKDRGLSEAFF.

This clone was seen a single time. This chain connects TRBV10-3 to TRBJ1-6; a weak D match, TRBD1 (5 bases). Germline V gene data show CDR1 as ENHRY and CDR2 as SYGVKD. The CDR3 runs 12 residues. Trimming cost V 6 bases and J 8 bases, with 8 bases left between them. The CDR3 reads CAIRGQDSPLHF. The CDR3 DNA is TGTGCCATCAGGGGGCAAGATTCACCCCTCCACTTT.

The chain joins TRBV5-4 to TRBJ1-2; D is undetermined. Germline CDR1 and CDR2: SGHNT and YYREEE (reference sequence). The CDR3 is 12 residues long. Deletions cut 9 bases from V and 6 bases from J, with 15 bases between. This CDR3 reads CATTSVPNGYTF. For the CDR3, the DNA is TGTGCCACTACCTCGGTCCCAAATGGCTACACCTTC.